This T cell receptor beta chain is drawn from a study of T cell responses to AZD1222 COVID-19 vaccine (dated by TCRdb to the early 2020s). Background for the entire study: A total of 230 to 250 trial participants underwent TCR sequencing, of whom 200 to 220 received two doses of AZD1222 and around 26 received two doses of the MenACWY control vaccine. Trial participants were enrolled by age into subgroups of 18-55, 56-69 and 70-plus years, and around 150, 29 and 61 TCR-sequenced participants, respectively, were included in these subgroups. Study-level results and caveats: CD4 TCRs associated with the vaccine covered the entire spike protein, and the dominant responses were in regions 160-218 and 743-854. The 56-69-year group was small, and its depth increase did not reach significance, likely because of low power. After two AZD1222 doses, both the breadth and the depth of spike-specific TCRs were significantly higher than at day 0 and than in MenACWY recipients. Participants were mostly white British and included more females than males, and it was suggested by the authors that clonal diversity may have been underestimated. Because no day 14 peak-response samples were available, the repertoires could be characterized only after the peak T cell response. Only a handful of AZD1222 recipients were SARS-CoV-2 seropositive at baseline, limiting conclusions about previously exposed vaccinees. Nearly half of unique spike-specific TCRs reportedly recognized epitopes outside regions mutated in the B.1.351 and B.1.1.7 variants.

The CDR3 regions of human TCRbeta chains were analyzed by immunosequencing. The published analysis was carried out like this. TCRs in the repertoires were compared against a reference library of SARS-CoV-2-specific TCRs that had been generated with the MIRA antigen-specificity platform. Breadth was defined as the fraction of unique TCRs that were SARS-CoV-2-associated. Depth was defined as the fraction of total T cells that were SARS-CoV-2-associated. Using the MIRA data, each spike-specific TCR was assigned both to the spike region to which the TCR was reactive and to a CD4 or CD8 class. Log10-transformed breadth and depth values were compared by one-way ANOVA with Sidak's multiple comparisons tests. Sourced from immuneACCESS, this table was stored by TCRdb with only in-frame sequences that have V and J called. A share of the clones is absent; for the studies checked, an unresolved V gene accounts for under half, and the remainder has no known explanation. V and J calls and clone size come straight from that table; D and trimming were deduced from the DNA. This sample comprises fewer than 180,000 clones, 92% of them detected only once. Of the sample, approximately 3.5% falls within the top ten clones.

As regards this clone: No cognate antigen has been identified for it. No much larger clone exists at a distance of one base, and base qualities are not known. The sample holds other DNA sequences that translate to the same CDR3.

In light of the paper, this sample's time point label describes: about 28 days (+/-7) after the second vaccine dose. AZD1222 recipients given second doses at about 4 weeks or at about 12 weeks were pooled, since spike-specific TCR depth and breadth were not found to differ between the two schedules. Samples from vaccinated people were obtained from the UK trials COV001 and COV002, which included a single-blind randomized controlled phase 2/3 trial of AZD1222 (ChAdOx1 nCoV-19) in healthy adults. Trial participant PBMC samples were collected at day 0 and day 28 after the second dose for TCRbeta chain sequencing. CDR1 is given as LNHDA and CDR2 as SQIVND, both from the germline V gene (reference sequence). The CDR3 runs 14 amino acids, cysteine and phenylalanine included. The kept DNA is CDR3 alone, 42 bases in frame from the first base. Relative to germline, V is 4 bases shorter and J is 0 bases shorter, with 9 bases between their ends.

The TCR comes from an adult who received the AZD1222 COVID-19 vaccine. The material sequenced was peripheral blood, taken 28 days after the second AZD1222 dose. The rearrangement joined TRBV19 to TRBJ2-5; matching of 5 bases hints at TRBD2 as the D gene. The CDR3 sequence is CASSTAGYQETQYF. The nucleotides read TGTGCCAGTAGTACGGCGGGCTACCAAGAGACCCAGTACTTC.